This T cell receptor (beta chain) was observed in a study of T cell repertoires in cytomegalovirus infection. The wider study: CMV infection plus the matching HLA type was flagged by public TCR beta signatures.

Each CDR3 protein is one row after TCRdb ran MiXCR on the reads. Seen here are 700,000 to 850,000 distinct CDR3 sequences, 30% to 35% observed once, and the top ten hold roughly 12%. Turning to this clonotype: Its target is not known. One junction end does not reproduce the germline sequence, and a read error may be involved.

CDR1 is SGHVS, CDR2 FNYEAQ, per germline. CDR3 length: 12 amino acids. Whole-study findings and limits: In two of eight donors, the top clonotype was HLA-C-restricted CMV-specific.

This chain uses TRBV7-6 with TRBJ1-1; no firm D call. The input for sequencing was cultured CD8+ T cells from PBMCs, taken from culture after CMV antigen stimulation. The sequence came from a human donor in good health (CMV status not recorded). Some clones in this sample may be carry-over from other donors' samples. The CDR3 sequence: CASTSTGTVAFF. The CDR3 nucleotides read TGTGCCAGCACCTCCACCGGCACTGTAGCTTTCTTT.